One sample yielded the 23 T cell receptor beta chains listed below, sequenced in a study of OX40 agonist ivuxolimab in advanced cancers. TCRdb's copy holds only in-frame clones and misses some; the assay was immunoSEQ multiplex PCR. This table holds more than 45,000 clones, 70% to 90% found once. The source material was CD4+ or CD8+ T cells sorted from blood, sampled in a trial of the OX40 agonist ivuxolimab. These receptors originate from an adult with an advanced solid tumor such as melanoma, head and neck, liver or kidney cancer.

V gene TRBV5-5 combines with J gene TRBJ1-5; D might be TRBD1 (6 bases). The germline gives CDR1 SGHKS, CDR2 YYEKEE (reference sequence). The ends were cut back, 4 bases at V and 0 bases at J, with 11 bases in the middle. The CDR3 has 15 amino acids. Here the CDR3 reads CASSPGHLSNQPQHF. The CDR3 region has the DNA TGTGCCAGCAGCCCGGGACACCTTAGCAATCAGCCCCAGCATTTT. The whole variable domain, remainder taken from reference TRBV5-5 and TRBJ1-5, is DAGVTQSPTHLIKTRGQQVTLRCSPISGHKSVSWYQQVLGQGPQFIFQYYEKEERGRGNFPDRFSARQFPNYSSELNVNALLLGDSALYLCASSPGHLSNQPQHFGDGTRLSIL.

The V and J genes are TRBV6-7 and TRBJ1-1; possibly TRBD1 for D (6 bases). TRBV6-7 belongs to the ORF category, with a function that is uncertain. The CDR3 loop spans 15 amino acids. Trimming shortened V by 6 bases and J by 1 base, and 15 bases separated the two germline ends. CDR3: CASRNADRKNTEAFF. Written as DNA, the CDR3 is TGTGCCAGCAGGAACGCGGACAGAAAGAACACTGAAGCTTTCTTT.

The chain recombines TRBV7-9 with TRBJ2-1; a weak D match, TRBD2 (5 bases). Germline V CDR1 and CDR2: SEHNR, FQNEAQ (reference sequence). V was shortened by 1 base and J by 9 bases, with 7 bases between the two germline ends. The CDR3 runs 12 residues. The CDR3 protein is CASSLGGSEQFF. As DNA, the CDR3 is TGTGCCAGCAGCTTAGGAGGGTCTGAGCAGTTCTTC.

The chain employs TRBV27 and TRBJ1-1; TRBD1 might be the D (5 bases). Germline V CDR1 and CDR2: MNHEY, SMNVEV (reference sequence). V lost 0 bases, J lost 10 bases, and 12 bases lay in between. The CDR3 has 13 residues. The CDR3 nucleotides read TGTGCCAGCAGTTTATCGTGGCCAGGGAGAGCTTTCTTT. Encoded protein: CASSLSWPGRAFF.

The chain links TRBV2 to TRBJ1-5; D gene uncertain. The length of the CDR3 is 14 residues. Trimming took off 7 bases at V and 1 base at J, with 11 bases between the two ends. Germline loops: CDR1 SNHLY, CDR2 FYNNEI. The CDR3 sequence: CASKISDSNQPQHF. CDR3 bases: TGTGCCAGCAAGATCTCGGACAGCAATCAGCCCCAGCATTTT.

The V and J genes are TRBV23-1 and TRBJ1-1; no firm D call. TRBV23-1 falls under the ORF class, with uncertain function. The length of the CDR3 is 13 residues. V shed 2 bases and J shed 5 bases, with 9 bases lying between them. The CDR3 here is CASSQPPGTEAFF. CDR3 nucleotides: TGCGCCAGCAGTCAACCCCCCGGGACTGAAGCTTTCTTT.

V and J are TRBV28 and TRBJ1-6; 10 bases are shared with TRBD1. Germline loops: CDR1 MDHEN, CDR2 SYDVKM. The CDR3 totals 12 residues. After removal of 8 bases from V and 9 bases from J, the junction contained 1 base not matched to a gene. The CDR3 protein is CASWDRGSPLHF. In nucleotides, the CDR3 is TGTGCCAGCTGGGACAGGGGTTCACCCCTCCACTTT.

The V gene is TRBV6-5, the J gene TRBJ2-1; D remains unclear. The V end lost 2 bases, the J end lost 3 bases, and 5 bases lay between the germline ends. The germline gives CDR1 MNHEY, CDR2 SVGAGI. The CDR3 length is 13 residues. DNA for the CDR3: TGTGCCAGCAGTTACCAGAACTACAATGAGCAGTTCTTC. Its translation is CASSYQNYNEQFF.

This chain joins TRBV7-7 and TRBJ2-7; 8 nucleotides agree with TRBD1. The junction had 2 bases not matched to a gene; V was cut back by 1 base and J by 3 bases. This CDR3 is 14 amino acids long. CDR1 and CDR2 (germline): SSHAT, FNYEAQ (reference sequence). The CDR3 spells CASSLEQGGYEQYF. The DNA of the CDR3 is TGTGCCAGCAGCTTAGAACAGGGGGGCTACGAGCAGTACTTC. Combining the CDR3 with reference TRBV7-7 and TRBJ2-7 gives the whole variable domain GAGVSQSPRYKVTKRGQDVTLRCDPISSHATLYWYQQALGQGPEFLTYFNYEAQPDKSGLPSDRFSAERPEGSISTLTIQRTEQRDSAMYRCASSLEQGGYEQYFGPGTRLTVT.

Concerning this clone itself: Relative to the germline gene, one junction end is altered; a read error may explain this. The genes are TRBV7-2 and TRBJ2-7; the D gene could be TRBD1 or TRBD2 (6 bases each). CDR1 and CDR2 (germline): SGHTA, FQGNSA. The CDR3 spans 14 residues. The CDR3 sequence: CASSLGGSGYEQYF. CDR3 DNA sequence: TGTGCCAGCAGTTTAGGGGGGTCAGGCTACGAGCAGTACTTC.

The chain employs TRBV28 and TRBJ2-7, with TRBD2 as a possible D gene (6 bases). Trimming pared 2 bases from V and 7 bases from J, leaving 12 bases between. This CDR3 is 13 amino acids long. Germline V CDR1 and CDR2: MDHEN, SYDVKM. The CDR3 region has the DNA TGTGCCAGCAGTTTAGTTGGGGGGTGGGAGCAGTACTTC. The encoded protein is CASSLVGGWEQYF.

The chain carries TRBV27 and TRBJ2-2; weak D call: TRBD1 (5 bases). The V end was cut by 3 bases, the J end by 1 base, with 12 bases between. Germline lookup yields CDR1 MNHEY and CDR2 SMNVEV (reference sequence). This CDR3 has 16 amino acids. The CDR3 loop is CASSLVGQGNTGELFF. The CDR3 DNA reads TGTGCCAGCAGTTTGGTGGGGCAGGGGAACACCGGGGAGCTGTTTTTT.

The chain links TRBV10-2 to TRBJ2-3, with TRBD1 matching over 7 bases. The V gene's germline CDR1 is WSHSY and CDR2 SAAADI. The CDR3 length is 14 residues. With 2 bases clipped from V and 3 bases from J, the junction kept 2 bases outside the gene matches. The chain's CDR3 is CASSEDRVTDTQYF. The CDR3 DNA is TGCGCCAGCAGTGAGGACAGGGTTACAGATACGCAGTATTTT.

In its sample, this clone was seen a few times. CDR3 residues: CASSSDGDRYEQYF. The DNA for the CDR3 is TGTGCCAGCAGCTCCGACGGGGACCGATACGAGCAGTACTTC. The V gene is TRBV7-9, the J gene TRBJ2-7, with D perhaps matching TRBD1 or TRBD2 (5 bases each). This CDR3 has 14 amino acids. Looked up from germline, CDR1 is SEHNR and CDR2 is FQNEAQ (reference sequence). The V end lost 4 bases, the J end lost 4 bases, and 14 bases lay between the germline ends.

The rearrangement joins TRBV19 to TRBJ2-7, with D perhaps given as TRBD1 or TRBD2 (5 bases each). Between the trimmed V and J ends, which lost 3 bases and 2 bases, there was a span of 8 bases. The germline V gene has CDR1 LNHDA and CDR2 SQIVND (reference sequence). This CDR3 has 13 residues. CDR3 loop: CASSMRGTYEQYF. Here the CDR3 DNA reads TGTGCCAGTAGTATGAGGGGCACCTACGAGCAGTACTTC.

This clone has only a few counts. Other nucleotide sequences from this sample produce the same CDR3. The rearrangement uses TRBV10-1 and TRBJ2-2; D unclear. Trimming left V 3 bases short and J 2 bases short, with 4 bases between. The germline V gene has CDR1 WNHNN and CDR2 SYGVQD (reference sequence). There are 13 residues in the CDR3. The CDR3 nucleotides are TGCGCCAGCAGTGAAATCAACACCGGGGAGCTGTTTTTT. It translates to CASSEINTGELFF.

This sequence joins TRBV7-9 and TRBJ2-1, with TRBD2 matching over 8 bases. The junction had 10 bases not matched to a gene; V was cut back by 5 bases and J by 7 bases. Germline V lookup: CDR1 SEHNR, CDR2 FQNEAQ (reference sequence). The CDR3 is 15 residues long. In DNA, the CDR3 is TGTGCCAGCAGCCCGACCCTCGGCGGGGGGAATGAGCAGTTCTTC. It encodes CASSPTLGGGNEQFF.

The V and J genes are TRBV18 and TRBJ2-3; perhaps D is TRBD1 or TRBD2 (5 bases each). Germline V gives CDR1 KGHSH, CDR2 LQKENI. Trimming stripped 2 bases from V and 5 bases from J, with 17 bases between. This CDR3 has 16 residues. The CDR3 sequence is CASSPVEPGAGDTQYF. In DNA form, the CDR3 reads TGTGCCAGCTCACCAGTTGAACCCGGGGCAGGAGATACGCAGTATTTT.

This clone showed up just once. The chain couples TRBV6-5 to TRBJ2-2; the D is unclear. The CDR3 extends over 12 amino acids. Trimming cost V 4 bases and J 2 bases, with 2 bases left between them. CDR1 MNHEY and CDR2 SVGAGI come from the germline V gene. The CDR3: CASSFNTGELFF. The CDR3 region has the DNA TGTGCCAGCAGTTTCAACACCGGGGAGCTGTTTTTT.

This clone was observed a handful of times. CDR3 loop: CASSSRSGGPGNTIYF. The CDR3 nucleotides are TGTGCCAGCAGTTCGCGATCCGGGGGACCTGGAAACACCATATATTTT. The V and J genes are TRBV2 and TRBJ1-3; TRBD1 is a possible D gene (5 bases). The V and J ends lost 5 bases and 2 bases respectively, with 16 bases between them. This CDR3 region has 16 residues. Germline V gene data show CDR1 as SNHLY and CDR2 as FYNNEI.

This chain connects TRBV4-1 to TRBJ2-1; the D call may be TRBD1 or TRBD2 (5 bases each). The germline V and J ends were trimmed by 3 bases and 4 bases, with 16 bases remaining between them. The CDR3 has 16 amino acids. Germline V gives CDR1 MGHRA, CDR2 YSYEKL. This CDR3 reads CASSQISGAAYNEQFF. CDR3 DNA: TGCGCCAGCAGCCAGATCTCCGGGGCAGCTTACAATGAGCAGTTCTTC.

The CDR3 nucleotides read TGTGCCACCGAGTTGGGAGGGAACACCGGGGAGCTGTTTTTT. Its protein is CATELGGNTGELFF. This rearrangement joins TRBV11-2 to TRBJ2-2; a possible D gene is TRBD2 (6 bases). CDR1 is SGHAT, CDR2 FQNNGV, per germline. V shed 10 bases and J shed 1 base, with 13 bases lying between them. There are 14 residues in the CDR3. Looking up the rest from reference TRBV11-2 and TRBJ2-2 gives the full variable domain: EAGVAQSPRYKIIEKRQSVAFWCNPISGHATLYWYQQILGQGPKLLIQFQNNGVVDDSQLPKDRFSAERLKGVDSTLKIQPAKLEDSAVYLCATELGGNTGELFFGEGSRLTVL.

The V call is TRBV27, the J call TRBJ2-7; TRBD1 or TRBD2 may be the D gene (5 bases each). The CDR3 sequence is 15 residues long. Per the germline V gene, CDR1 is MNHEY and CDR2 is SMNVEV (reference sequence). V was shortened by 8 bases and J by 6 bases, with 23 bases between the two germline ends. The CDR3 nucleotides read TGTGCCAGCGCCTCCGGGACCGACGGTCCCGTCGAGCAGTACTTC. Its protein product is CASASGTDGPVEQYF.